The 11 T cell receptor beta chains reported below all come from one sample, sequenced in a study of OX40 agonist ivuxolimab in advanced cancers. Profiled with immunoSEQ multiplex PCR; TCRdb holds only in-frame clones, not every one. The sample carries roughly 30,000 clones, around 90% recorded once. This material consisted of CD4+ or CD8+ T cells sorted from blood, taken in a trial of the OX40 agonist ivuxolimab. Receptor source: an adult with an advanced solid tumor such as melanoma, head and neck, liver or kidney cancer.

The V and J genes are TRBV5-1 and TRBJ2-1; 15 positions agree with TRBD2. Trimming took 6 bases from V and 7 from J; bases not matched to a gene: 23. The V gene's germline CDR1 is SGHRS and CDR2 YFSETQ. CDR3 length equals 21 residues. The CDR3, as DNA: TGCGCCAGCACTTACCCCCACTCGGGACTAGCGGGGGGTTCGCTGTTTAATGAGCAGTTCTTC. Translated: CASTYPHSGLAGGSLFNEQFF.

This clone has a handful of counts. This chain uses TRBV4-2 with TRBJ1-5; no firm D call. There are 16 residues in the CDR3. Trimming pared 0 bases from V and 6 bases from J, leaving 15 bases between. CDR1 and CDR2 from the germline V gene are LGHNA and YNFKEQ. The CDR3 DNA follows: TGTGCCAGCAGCCAAGAACGAGGGAATGTAGGTCAGCCCCAGCATTTT. This codes for CASSQERGNVGQPQHF.

A few counts support this clone. V is TRBV9 and J is TRBJ2-7, with 10 positions matching TRBD2. The trim removed 0 bases at V and 5 bases at J, leaving 14 bases unmatched. This CDR3 is 18 amino acids long. Germline lookup yields CDR1 SGDLS and CDR2 YYNGEE. This CDR3 is CASSVAPSGGAMTHEQYF. The CDR3 DNA is TGTGCCAGCAGCGTAGCTCCCAGCGGGGGGGCTATGACCCACGAGCAGTACTTC.

A single count supports this clone. V is TRBV27 and J is TRBJ1-5, with 9 positions matching TRBD1. The CDR3 length is 15 residues. CDR1 and CDR2 (germline): MNHEY, SMNVEV (reference sequence). J lost 7 bases, V lost 3 bases, and 7 bases had no gene match. The CDR3: CASSFLQGAGQPQHF. DNA of the CDR3: TGTGCCAGCAGTTTCCTACAGGGGGCCGGACAGCCCCAGCATTTT.

The chain joins TRBV21-1 to TRBJ1-1; TRBD1 was called by the table and not checked on the DNA. TRBV21-1 is termed a pseudogene. The CDR3 length is 12 residues. This CDR3 is CASSTENTEAFF. CDR3 in DNA: TGTGCCAGCAGCACAGAGAACACTGAAGCTTTCTTT.

This clone was seen only a few times. The chain uses TRBV25-1 and TRBJ2-7; TRBD1 aligns across 8 bases. Germline values: CDR1 MGHDK, CDR2 SYGVNS. The trim removed 3 bases at V and 4 bases at J, leaving 14 bases unmatched. This CDR3 region has 17 residues. CDR3 nucleotide sequence: TGTGCCAGCAGTGACCTTGACGAGGGGACAGGAAAGTACGAGCAGTACTTC. Its translation: CASSDLDEGTGKYEQYF.

V and J are TRBV30 and TRBJ2-5; TRBD2 matches 7 bases. Judging by the DNA end, TRBJ2-7 fits better; the J call may be wrong. CDR1 is GTSNPN, CDR2 SVGIG, per germline (reference sequence). The CDR3 is 16 residues long. This CDR3 is CAWTPGQRGFPYEQYF. The CDR3 bases are TGTGCCTGGACCCCCGGTCAGCGGGGCTTCCCCTACGAGCAGTACTTC.

The chain uses TRBV29-1 and TRBJ2-7; 7 bases line up with TRBD1. Germline loops: CDR1 SQVTM, CDR2 ANQGSEA. The CDR3 is 16 amino acids. The V segment lost 0 bases and the J segment 2 bases; nucleotides outside the gene matches: 10. The CDR3 protein is CSVEEGADRETYEQYF. The CDR3 coding sequence is TGCAGCGTTGAAGAGGGGGCCGACAGGGAAACCTACGAGCAGTACTTC.

A few counts support this clone. The V gene is TRBV6-6, the J gene TRBJ1-1; D ambiguous. This CDR3 spans 13 amino acids. CDR1 and CDR2 from the germline V gene are MNHNY and SVGAGI (reference sequence). The germline V and J ends were trimmed by 6 bases and 0 bases, with 8 bases remaining between them. CDR3 in amino acids: CASSPTVNTEAFF. The CDR3 DNA is TGTGCCAGCAGCCCGACGGTGAACACTGAAGCTTTCTTT.

This chain links TRBV27 with TRBJ1-1; D might be TRBD1 (5 bases). Germline CDR1 and CDR2: MNHEY and SMNVEV (reference sequence). The length of the CDR3 is 13 residues. Between the trimmed V and J ends, which lost 3 bases and 1 base, there was a span of 6 bases. For the CDR3, the DNA is TGTGCCAGCAGTTTGACAGAGAACACTGAAGCTTTCTTT. As protein: CASSLTENTEAFF.

This chain links TRBV11-1 with TRBJ2-1; perhaps TRBD2 as D (5 bases). With 3 bases removed from V and 5 bases from J, the gap between germline ends came to 17 bases. The length of the CDR3 is 16 residues. The germline V gene has CDR1 SGHAT and CDR2 FQDESV (reference sequence). In nucleotides, the CDR3 is TGTGCCAGCAGCTTGTTGCGGGTAACATCCCACAATGAGCAGTTCTTC. This encodes CASSLLRVTSHNEQFF.